This is a list of T cell receptor beta chains from one sample in a study of blood T cell repertoires in COVID-19. This table comes from immunoSEQ multiplex PCR, and its TCRdb copy is limited to in-frame clones, with some not included. The data contain about 270,000 clones, over 80% of them seen just once; the ten biggest clones take up less than 4.5%. The sequencing input was peripheral blood. The source is a woman between 45 and 60 years old with active or convalescent COVID-19. The CDR3 runs from the conserved cysteine through the conserved F or W. D genes are given only for firm matches. Expanded clones get a size class; other rows say once, few or many, or leave the size out.

V gene: TRBV28
D gene: .
clone size: many
J gene: TRBJ2-7
CDR3 protein: CASSSIDSYEQYF
CDR3 DNA: TGTGCCAGCAGTTCGATCGACAGCTACGAGCAGTACTTC

V gene: TRBV18
D gene: .
clone size: .
J gene: TRBJ1-1
CDR3 protein: CASSPLDSGAFF
CDR3 DNA: TGTGCCAGCTCACCCTTGGACTCTGGGGCTTTCTTT

V gene: TRBV6-2/TRBV6-3
D gene: .
clone size: .
J gene: TRBJ1-2
CDR3 protein: CASSYQVWVGDYGYTF
CDR3 DNA: TGTGCCAGCAGTTACCAAGTGTGGGTCGGAGACTATGGCTACACCTTC

V gene: TRBV5-4
D gene: TRBD2
clone size: .
J gene: TRBJ2-1
CDR3 protein: CASSQNSGSDEQFF
CDR3 DNA: TGTGCCAGCAGCCAGAATAGCGGGAGCGATGAGCAGTTCTTC

V gene: TRBV27
D gene: TRBD1
clone size: .
J gene: TRBJ1-5
CDR3 protein: CASSLTGTGLYSNQPQHF
CDR3 DNA: TGTGCCAGCAGTTTAACGGGGACAGGGCTATACAGCAATCAGCCCCAGCATTTT

V gene: TRBV2
D gene: TRBD2
clone size: .
J gene: TRBJ2-7
CDR3 protein: CASSGTSGSVNEQYF
CDR3 DNA: TGTGCCAGCAGTGGGACTAGCGGGAGTGTAAACGAGCAGTACTTC

V gene: TRBV28
D gene: .
clone size: .
J gene: TRBJ1-3
CDR3 protein: CASSLQVSSGNTIYF
CDR3 DNA: TGTGCCAGCAGTTTACAGGTCTCGTCTGGAAACACCATATATTTT

V gene: TRBV18
D gene: TRBD1
clone size: .
J gene: TRBJ2-7
CDR3 protein: CASSPRTGDPYEQYF
CDR3 DNA: TGTGCCAGCTCACCAAGGACAGGGGACCCCTACGAGCAGTACTTC

V gene: TRBV5-4
D gene: TRBD1
clone size: .
J gene: TRBJ2-6
CDR3 protein: CASSSGGTASGANVLTF
CDR3 DNA: TGTGCCAGCAGCTCCGGTGGGACAGCCTCTGGGGCCAACGTCCTGACTTTC

V gene: TRBV30
D gene: .
clone size: once
J gene: TRBJ1-5
CDR3 protein: CAWSARRGGNQPQHF
CDR3 DNA: TGTGCCTGGAGTGCCCGCCGGGGGGGCAATCAGCCCCAGCATTTT

V gene: TRBV2
D gene: TRBD1
clone size: few
J gene: TRBJ1-1
CDR3 protein: CASSDLGRTGGVRTEAFF
CDR3 DNA: TGTGCCAGCAGTGATTTGGGACGGACAGGGGGCGTGAGAACTGAAGCTTTCTTT

V gene: TRBV7-9
D gene: .
clone size: .
J gene: TRBJ1-1
CDR3 protein: CASSFRDRTEAFF
CDR3 DNA: TGTGCCAGCAGCTTCAGGGATCGCACTGAAGCTTTCTTT

V gene: TRBV12-3/TRBV12-4
D gene: .
clone size: .
J gene: TRBJ1-5
CDR3 protein: CASSELPGQPQHF
CDR3 DNA: TGTGCCAGCAGTGAGTTACCGGGACAGCCCCAGCATTTT

V gene: TRBV2
D gene: .
clone size: .
J gene: TRBJ1-2
CDR3 protein: CASSRPGTIYGYTF
CDR3 DNA: TGTGCCAGCAGTAGGCCCGGGACTATCTATGGCTACACCTTC

V gene: TRBV14
D gene: .
clone size: .
J gene: TRBJ2-1
CDR3 protein: CASSQAYNEQFF
CDR3 DNA: TGTGCCAGCAGCCAAGCGTACAATGAGCAGTTCTTC

V gene: TRBV19
D gene: .
clone size: .
J gene: TRBJ1-1
CDR3 protein: CASSIAFFVRMNTEAFF
CDR3 DNA: TGTGCCAGTAGTATCGCTTTTTTCGTCAGAATGAACACTGAAGCTTTCTTT

V gene: TRBV30
D gene: .
clone size: .
J gene: TRBJ1-1
CDR3 protein: CAWRYRANTEAFF
CDR3 DNA: TGTGCCTGGCGATACAGGGCGAACACTGAAGCTTTCTTT

V gene: TRBV6-5
D gene: .
clone size: .
J gene: TRBJ1-3
CDR3 protein: CASSYSGGSGNTIYF
CDR3 DNA: TGTGCCAGCAGTTACTCGGGGGGCTCTGGAAACACCATATATTTT

V gene: TRBV7-6
D gene: .
clone size: .
J gene: TRBJ1-5
CDR3 protein: CASSLGGRGSGQPQHF
CDR3 DNA: TGTGCCAGCAGCTTAGGTGGCAGGGGTTCCGGTCAGCCCCAGCATTTT

V gene: TRBV3-1/TRBV3-2
D gene: TRBD1
clone size: .
J gene: TRBJ1-2
CDR3 protein: CASSLGPPTGGGYGYTF
CDR3 DNA: TGTGCCAGCAGCCTGGGACCCCCCACAGGGGGAGGTTATGGCTACACCTTC

V gene: TRBV3-1/TRBV3-2
D gene: .
clone size: .
J gene: TRBJ1-2
CDR3 protein: CASSQEGLSYGYTF
CDR3 DNA: TGTGCCAGCAGCCAAGAGGGCCTGAGTTATGGCTACACCTTC

V gene: TRBV6-6
D gene: TRBD2
clone size: .
J gene: TRBJ2-3
CDR3 protein: CASSRGGSGKQDTQYF
CDR3 DNA: TGTGCCAGCAGCCGGGGGGGTAGCGGGAAGCAAGATACGCAGTATTTT

V gene: TRBV7-9
D gene: TRBD1
clone size: .
J gene: TRBJ1-2
CDR3 protein: CASSFLGTGVYYGYTF
CDR3 DNA: TGTGCCAGCAGCTTTCTCGGGACAGGGGTTTACTATGGCTACACCTTC

V gene: TRBV19
D gene: TRBD2
clone size: .
J gene: TRBJ2-5
CDR3 protein: CASRGLAGGRYETQYF
CDR3 DNA: TGTGCCAGTAGGGGACTAGCGGGAGGGCGATATGAGACCCAGTACTTC

V gene: TRBV28
D gene: .
clone size: .
J gene: TRBJ2-1
CDR3 protein: CASSLRVKPGNEQFF
CDR3 DNA: TGTGCCAGCAGTTTGAGGGTTAAACCGGGCAATGAGCAGTTCTTC

V gene: TRBV10-1
D gene: .
clone size: .
J gene: TRBJ2-1
CDR3 protein: CASSESGSVPVYEQFF
CDR3 DNA: TGCGCCAGCAGTGAGTCCGGGTCAGTCCCTGTTTATGAGCAGTTCTTC

V gene: TRBV19
D gene: TRBD1
clone size: .
J gene: TRBJ1-1
CDR3 protein: CASSIFPTDRVEIVTEAFF
CDR3 DNA: TGTGCCAGTAGTATATTCCCCACGGACAGGGTAGAAATAGTAACTGAAGCTTTCTTT

V gene: TRBV28
D gene: TRBD2
clone size: .
J gene: TRBJ2-1
CDR3 protein: CASRASGRASEQFF
CDR3 DNA: TGTGCCAGCAGGGCTAGCGGGAGGGCCAGTGAGCAGTTCTTC

V gene: TRBV5-1
D gene: TRBD2
clone size: .
J gene: TRBJ2-1
CDR3 protein: CASSSPSGGTNNEQFF
CDR3 DNA: TGCGCCAGCAGCTCACCTAGCGGAGGTACCAACAATGAGCAGTTCTTC

V gene: TRBV28
D gene: .
clone size: .
J gene: TRBJ1-2
CDR3 protein: CASSYRRHYGYTF
CDR3 DNA: TGTGCCAGCAGCTACAGGCGTCACTATGGCTACACCTTC